One and the same sample provided the 6 T cell receptor beta chains below, sequenced in a study of patients and donors after allogeneic stem cell transplantation. TCRdb called the RT-PCR reads again in MiXCR, with one record for every CDR3 protein. The data contain about a million distinct CDR3 sequences, under 20% of them seen just once; the ten biggest clones take up around 6%. Material: blood, either unsorted or a sorted T cell fraction (not recorded which). The origin of the receptors is a human donor who was either an allogeneic HSCT recipient or a stem cell or donor lymphocyte infusion donor (not recorded which). It is not recorded whose cells these are; they may come from a transplant donor.

The genes are TRBV7-3 and TRBJ2-3; D remains unclear. Germline lookup yields CDR1 SGHTA and CDR2 FQGTGA. Trimming removed 5 bases at V and 4 bases at J, with 16 bases between. This CDR3 comprises 15 residues. Here the CDR3 reads CASSPSAERADTQYF. The CDR3 bases are TGTGCCAGCAGCCCCTCCGCGGAACGGGCAGATACGCAGTATTTT.

The DNA of the CDR3 is TGCGCCAGCAGCCTGGGGGTGGGGCGAAATCAGCCCCAGCATTTT. Its protein product is CASSLGVGRNQPQHF. The rearrangement links TRBV5-1 to TRBJ1-5; D possibly corresponds to TRBD1 (5 bases). The germline gives CDR1 SGHRS, CDR2 YFSETQ. The CDR3 has 15 amino acids. V was trimmed by 4 bases and J by 4 bases, leaving 15 bases between them.

The chain recombines TRBV11-2 with TRBJ2-1, with 8 bases lining up with TRBD1. This CDR3 has 20 residues. Germline trimming cut 0 bases from V and 7 bases from J; bases unmatched to any gene: 20. The germline V gene has CDR1 SGHAT and CDR2 FQNNGV. Here the CDR3 DNA reads TGTGCCAGCAGCTTAGAGTCCCTGGACAGGGTGTCCCTCATCGCTAATGAGCAGTTCTTC. This codes for CASSLESLDRVSLIANEQFF.

The chain carries TRBV7-9 and TRBJ2-2; 9 bases align to TRBD2. The CDR3 runs 17 residues. Germline V gene lookup returns CDR1 SEHNR and CDR2 FQNEAQ (reference sequence). V was pared by 5 bases and J by 6 bases, with 13 bases of the junction left unmatched. The CDR3: CASSPLLSGRLAGELFF. The CDR3 DNA follows: TGTGCCAGCAGCCCCTTACTTAGCGGGAGACTCGCCGGGGAGCTGTTTTTT. The whole variable domain, remainder taken from reference TRBV7-9 and TRBJ2-2, is DTGVSQNPRHKITKRGQNVTFRCDPISEHNRLYWYRQTLGQGPEFLTYFQNEAQLEKSRLLSDRFSAERPKGSFSTLEIQRTEQGDSAMYLCASSPLLSGRLAGELFFGEGSRLTVL.

The chain joins TRBV2 to TRBJ2-1; no clear D gene. The CDR3 extends over 14 amino acids. Germline CDR1 SNHLY, CDR2 FYNNEI. V gave up 10 bases and J gave up 2 bases, with 15 bases separating them. The CDR3 nucleotides read TGTGCCACCGGCGCCCCCGTCACCTACAATGAGCAGTTCTTC. This codes for CATGAPVTYNEQFF.

A few counts support this clonotype. This chain joins TRBV7-6 and TRBJ2-2; no definite D call. The CDR3 extends over 16 amino acids. The germline V gene encodes CDR1 SGHVS and CDR2 FNYEAQ. V lost 2 bases to trimming and J lost 0 bases, with 10 bases between them. The DNA of the CDR3 is TGTGCCAGCAGCTTAAACTTACTTTCGAACACCGGGGAGCTGTTTTTT. This encodes CASSLNLLSNTGELFF.